This T cell receptor (beta chain) was identified in a study of control samples from healthy donors and cancer patients. TCRdb's table, derived via immunoSEQ multiplex PCR, lists solely in-frame clones and lacks some. The sample includes some 150,000 clones, 90% to 95% of them seen just once. CDR3 size: 14 residues. Germline V lookup: CDR1 SGHRS, CDR2 YFSETQ. Germline trimming cut 4 bases from V and 6 bases from J; bases unmatched to any gene: 8. Sequenced input: blood. The chain joins TRBV5-1 to TRBJ1-2, with 8 bases that match TRBD1. This TCR was sampled from a middle-aged man in good health. CDR3 DNA sequence: TGCGCCAGCAGCCCGGGACAGGACATCCATGGCTACACCTTC. It specifies CASSPGQDIHGYTF.